The T cell receptor (beta chain) under discussion was sequenced for a study of CD8 T cells in ankylosing spondylitis. Germline V gene sequence: CDR1 SEHNR, CDR2 FQNEAQ (reference sequence). This CDR3 comprises 16 residues. V gave up 4 bases and J gave up 1 base, with 16 bases separating them. The authors made TCR beta libraries by quantitative 5'-RACE with molecular barcodes. MiXCR was run by TCRdb on the 5' RACE reads, yielding one entry per CDR3 protein. The data show under 170,000 distinct CDR3 sequences, around 43% seen once. Sequencing input: synovial fluid, either unsorted or a sorted T cell fraction (not recorded which). This TCR derives from a male donor with ankylosing spondylitis. The gene calls are TRBV7-9 and TRBJ1-1; D perhaps matches TRBD1 (5 bases). In DNA, the CDR3 is TGTGCCAGCAGCTACGGGGGGGACGGCAAGAACACTGAAGCTTTCTTT. The encoded protein is CASSYGGDGKNTEAFF.